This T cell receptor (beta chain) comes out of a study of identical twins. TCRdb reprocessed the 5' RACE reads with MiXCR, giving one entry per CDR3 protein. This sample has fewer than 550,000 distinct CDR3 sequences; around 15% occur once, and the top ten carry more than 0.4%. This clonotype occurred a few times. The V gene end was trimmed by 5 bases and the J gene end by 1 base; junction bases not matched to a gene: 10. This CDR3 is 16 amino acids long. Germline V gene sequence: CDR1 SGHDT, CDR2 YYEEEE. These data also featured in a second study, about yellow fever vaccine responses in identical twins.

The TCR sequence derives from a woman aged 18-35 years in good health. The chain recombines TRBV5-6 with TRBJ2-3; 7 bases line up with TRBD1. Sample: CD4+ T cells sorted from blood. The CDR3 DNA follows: TGTGCCAGCAGTCTAAACCGGGACAGACGCACAGATACGCAGTATTTT. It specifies CASSLNRDRRTDTQYF.